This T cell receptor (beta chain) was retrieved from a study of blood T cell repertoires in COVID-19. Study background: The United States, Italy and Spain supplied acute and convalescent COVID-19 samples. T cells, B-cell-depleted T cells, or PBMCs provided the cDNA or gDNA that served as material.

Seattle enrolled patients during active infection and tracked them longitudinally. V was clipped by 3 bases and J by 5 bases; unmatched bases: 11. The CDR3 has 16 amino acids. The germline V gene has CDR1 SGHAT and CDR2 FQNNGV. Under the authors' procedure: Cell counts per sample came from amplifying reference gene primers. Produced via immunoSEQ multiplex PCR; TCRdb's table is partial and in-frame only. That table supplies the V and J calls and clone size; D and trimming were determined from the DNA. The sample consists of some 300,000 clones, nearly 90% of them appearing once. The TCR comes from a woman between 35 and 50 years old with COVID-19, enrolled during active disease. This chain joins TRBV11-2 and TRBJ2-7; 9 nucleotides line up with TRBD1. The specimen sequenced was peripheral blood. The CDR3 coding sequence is TGTGCCAGCAGCTTCGTGCTGGGACAGGGAAGGGACGAGCAGTACTTC. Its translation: CASSFVLGQGRDEQYF.